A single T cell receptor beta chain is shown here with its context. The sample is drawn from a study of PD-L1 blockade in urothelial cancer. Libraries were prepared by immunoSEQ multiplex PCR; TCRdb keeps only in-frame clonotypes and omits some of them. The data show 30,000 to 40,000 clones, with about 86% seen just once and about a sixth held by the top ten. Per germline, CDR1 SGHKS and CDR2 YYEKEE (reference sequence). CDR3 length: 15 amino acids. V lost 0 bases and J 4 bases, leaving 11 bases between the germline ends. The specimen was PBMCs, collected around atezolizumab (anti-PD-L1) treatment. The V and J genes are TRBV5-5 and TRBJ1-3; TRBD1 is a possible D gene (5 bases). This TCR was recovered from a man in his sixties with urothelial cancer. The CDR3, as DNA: TGTGCCAGCAGCTTGGCATACGGGGGGGGAAACACCATATATTTT. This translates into CASSLAYGGGNTIYF.